Sequencing of this T cell receptor (beta chain) was carried out in a study of shared clonotypes between healthy human individuals. Notes on the study in general: Rarefaction showed sorted-subset sequencing was incomplete despite large depth. With four donors compared, approximately 5.5% of naive CD4 clonotypes were shared.

Into CD45RA+ naive and CD45RA-negative memory subsets, the CD4+ cells were split. Profiled with immunoSEQ multiplex PCR; TCRdb holds only in-frame clones, not every one. Altogether fewer than 1.8 million clones are present, 98% being singletons, with the ten largest covering around 0.33%. As concerns this clone: Its antigen is unknown.

The ends were cut back, 8 bases at V and 0 bases at J, with 14 bases in the middle. The germline V gene has CDR1 SNHLY and CDR2 FYNNEI. The CDR3 contains 14 residues. Sample: naive CD4+ T cells sorted from blood. Subset defined: CD45RA+ positively selected. The V call is TRBV2, the J call TRBJ2-7; D perhaps matches TRBD1 (6 bases). The receptor was isolated from a young man in good health. The CDR3 loop reads CASLDRTGSYEQYF. The CDR3 nucleotides read TGTGCCAGCCTCGACAGGACCGGCTCCTACGAGCAGTACTTC.